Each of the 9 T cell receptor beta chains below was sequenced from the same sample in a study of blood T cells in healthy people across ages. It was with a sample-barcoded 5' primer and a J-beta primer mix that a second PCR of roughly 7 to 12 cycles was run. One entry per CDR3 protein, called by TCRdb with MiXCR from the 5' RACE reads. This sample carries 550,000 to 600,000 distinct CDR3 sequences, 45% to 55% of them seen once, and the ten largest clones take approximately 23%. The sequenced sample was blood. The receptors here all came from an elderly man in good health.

The CDR3 here is CSVLGLVKGEQYF. CDR3 coding DNA: TGCAGTGTGCTGGGACTAGTAAAAGGCGAGCAGTACTTC. This chain uses TRBV20-1 with TRBJ2-7; 8 bases are shared with TRBD2. The CDR3 is made up of 13 amino acids. V lost 7 bases, J lost 6 bases, and 11 bases stayed unmatched. Germline CDR1 reads DFQATT; CDR2 reads SNEGSKA (reference sequence).

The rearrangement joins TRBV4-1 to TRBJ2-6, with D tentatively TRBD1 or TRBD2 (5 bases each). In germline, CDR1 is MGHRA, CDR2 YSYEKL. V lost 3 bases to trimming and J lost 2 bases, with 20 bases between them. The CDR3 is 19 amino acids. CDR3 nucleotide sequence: TGCGCCAGCAGCCAGGCTGCTGGGACCCCTGGGGCTGGGGCCAACGTCCTGACTTTC. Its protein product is CASSQAAGTPGAGANVLTF.

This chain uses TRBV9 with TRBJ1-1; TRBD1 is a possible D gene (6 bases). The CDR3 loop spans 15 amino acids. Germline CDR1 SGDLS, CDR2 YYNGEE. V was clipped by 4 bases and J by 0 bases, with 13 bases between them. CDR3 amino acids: CASSSGHTLNTEAFF. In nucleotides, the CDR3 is TGTGCCAGCAGCTCGGGACACACCTTGAACACTGAAGCTTTCTTT.

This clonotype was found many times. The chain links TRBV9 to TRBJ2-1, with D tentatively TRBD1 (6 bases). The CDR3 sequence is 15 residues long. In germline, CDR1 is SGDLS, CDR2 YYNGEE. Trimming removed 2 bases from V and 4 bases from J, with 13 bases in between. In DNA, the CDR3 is TGTGCCAGCAGCGTCACCGGGACACCTTACAATGAGCAGTTCTTC. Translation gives CASSVTGTPYNEQFF.

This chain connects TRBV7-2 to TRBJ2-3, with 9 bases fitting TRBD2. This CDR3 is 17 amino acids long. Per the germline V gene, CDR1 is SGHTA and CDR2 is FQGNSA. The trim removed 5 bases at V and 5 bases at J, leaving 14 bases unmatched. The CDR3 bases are TGTGCCAGCAGCGTCTCCCGAGCGGCAGCGGGAGGAGATACGCAGTATTTT. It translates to CASSVSRAAAGGDTQYF.

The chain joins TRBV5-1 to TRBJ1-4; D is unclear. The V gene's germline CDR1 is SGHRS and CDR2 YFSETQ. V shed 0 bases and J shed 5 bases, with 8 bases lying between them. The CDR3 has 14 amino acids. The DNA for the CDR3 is TGCGCCAGCAGCTTGGTACCAGGAAATGAAAAACTGTTTTTT. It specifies CASSLVPGNEKLFF.

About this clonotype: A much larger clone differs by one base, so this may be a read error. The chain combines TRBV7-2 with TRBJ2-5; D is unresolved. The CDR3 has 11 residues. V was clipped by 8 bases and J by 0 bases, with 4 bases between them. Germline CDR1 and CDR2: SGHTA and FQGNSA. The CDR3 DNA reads TGTGCCAGCGGTTACCAAGAGACCCAGTACTTC. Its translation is CASGYQETQYF.

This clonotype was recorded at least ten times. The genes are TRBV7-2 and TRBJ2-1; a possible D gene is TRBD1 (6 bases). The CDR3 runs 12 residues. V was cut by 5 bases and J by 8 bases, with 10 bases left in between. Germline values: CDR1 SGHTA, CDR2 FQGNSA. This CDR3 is CASSAQGYEQFF. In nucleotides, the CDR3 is TGTGCCAGCAGCGCACAGGGCTATGAGCAGTTCTTC.

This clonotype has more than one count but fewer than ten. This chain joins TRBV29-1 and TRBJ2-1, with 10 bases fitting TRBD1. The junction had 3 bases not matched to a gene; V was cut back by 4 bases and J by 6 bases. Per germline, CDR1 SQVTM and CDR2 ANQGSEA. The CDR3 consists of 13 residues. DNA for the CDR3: TGCAGCGTTGGGGGACAGGGGCTCAATGAGCAGTTCTTC. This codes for CSVGGQGLNEQFF.